The 17 T cell receptor beta chains below all came from one sample that was sequenced in a study of shared clonotypes between healthy human individuals. Libraries were prepared by immunoSEQ multiplex PCR; TCRdb keeps only in-frame clonotypes and omits some of them. The data hold about 1.1 million clones, with 75% to 85% observed a single time. The source material was memory CD4+ T cells from PBMCs. Regarding subset: CD45RA-negative fraction. The receptors here all came from a man aged 18-30 years in good health. Some clones in this sample may be carry-over from other donors' samples.

About this clone: One base away lies a much larger clone, so this may be a sequencing read error. The CDR3 DNA follows: TGTACCAGCAGCCGGAACAGGTACAATAAGCAGTTCTTC. Translated: CTSSRNRYNKQFF. This chain links TRBV7-7 with TRBJ2-1; possible D gene TRBD1, 5 bases. CDR1 is SSHAT, CDR2 FNYEAQ, per germline (reference sequence). CDR3 size: 13 residues.

The J gene is TRBJ2-7, the V gene TRBV10-3; 15 nucleotides agree with TRBD2. Germline V CDR1 and CDR2: ENHRY, SYGVKD. The CDR3 runs 19 residues. Trimming took 4 bases from V and 1 from J; bases not matched to a gene: 11. CDR3 amino acids: CAISAKGLAGGPNSYEQYF. For the CDR3, the DNA is TGTGCCATCAGTGCTAAGGGACTAGCGGGAGGACCAAATTCCTACGAGCAGTACTTC.

This chain connects TRBV5-1 to TRBJ2-5; D possibly uses TRBD1 or TRBD2 (5 bases each). V lost 4 bases, J lost 11 bases, and 21 bases lay in between. CDR3 length: 14 residues. In germline, CDR1 is SGHRS, CDR2 YFSETQ. CDR3 DNA sequence: TGCGCCAGCAGCCTCGATCTGGGGCTGGGGGAGCAGTACTTC. It translates to CASSLDLGLGEQYF.

V usage is TRBV7-3 and J usage is TRBJ1-1, with D tentatively TRBD1 (5 bases). V shed 3 bases and J shed 3 bases, with 8 bases lying between them. The V gene's germline CDR1 is SGHTA and CDR2 FQGTGA. This CDR3 region has 13 residues. The CDR3: CASSFAQDTEAFF. The CDR3 DNA reads TGTGCCAGCAGCTTTGCACAGGACACTGAAGCTTTCTTT.

This clone has only one observation. The chain carries TRBV7-2 and TRBJ2-1; D gene unclear. Germline V CDR1 and CDR2: SGHTA, FQGNSA. The V end was cut by 1 base, the J end by 7 bases, with 11 bases between. CDR3 length: 14 amino acids. This chain's CDR3 is CASSLVYLGNEQFF. The CDR3 DNA sequence: TGTGCCAGCAGCTTAGTATACCTCGGGAATGAGCAGTTCTTC. Drawing the rest from reference TRBV7-2 and TRBJ2-1, the complete variable domain is GAGVSQSPSNKVTEKGKDVELRCDPISGHTALYWYRQSLGQGLEFLIYFQGNSAPDKSGLPSDRFSAERTGGSVSTLTIQRTQQEDSAVYLCASSLVYLGNEQFFGPGTRLTVL.

Note on this clone: This may stem from a read error, because a much larger clone lies one nucleotide away. The chain joins TRBV5-4 to TRBJ2-3; 7 bases match TRBD1. Germline CDR1 and CDR2: SGHNT and YYREEE (reference sequence). The CDR3 is made up of 14 amino acids. The V segment lost 4 bases and the J segment 1 base; nucleotides outside the gene matches: 3. The CDR3 nucleotides are TGTGCCAGCAGCCCCGGACAGGGCACAGATACGCAGTATTTT. It translates to CASSPGQGTDTQYF. The full variable domain, completed using reference TRBV5-4 and TRBJ2-3, is ETGVTQSPTHLIKTRGQQVTLRCSSQSGHNTVSWYQQALGQGPQFIFQYYREEENGRGNFPPRFSGLQFPNYSSELNVNALELDDSALYLCASSPGQGTDTQYFGPGTRLTVL.

The chain has TRBV11-2 and TRBJ2-7, with a tentative D call TRBD2 (6 bases). The CDR3 has 14 residues. V was cut by 0 bases and J by 7 bases, with 13 bases left in between. In germline, CDR1 is SGHAT, CDR2 FQNNGV. The CDR3 sequence: CASSLDYSAGEQYF. The CDR3 DNA reads TGTGCCAGCAGCTTAGACTACAGTGCGGGGGAGCAGTACTTC.

The chain employs TRBV2 and TRBJ1-2; maybe TRBD1 (6 bases). The germline V and J ends were trimmed by 9 bases and 5 bases, with 7 bases remaining between them. This CDR3 is 10 amino acids long. Germline loops: CDR1 SNHLY, CDR2 FYNNEI. Here the CDR3 reads CARQGYGYTF. The CDR3 bases are TGTGCCAGACAGGGTTATGGCTACACCTTC.

This clone has only one observation. A single base separates this from a much larger clone, so it may be a read error. This chain links TRBV5-1 with TRBJ2-1; 9 bases map to TRBD2. Germline values: CDR1 SGHRS, CDR2 YFSETQ. The junction had 1 base not matched to a gene; V was cut back by 3 bases and J by 0 bases. This CDR3 region has 15 residues. CDR3 amino acids: CASSSTSGSYNEQFF. In nucleotides, the CDR3 is TGCGCCAGCAGCTCGACTAGCGGCTCCTACAATGAGCAGTTCTTC.

The chain links TRBV19 to TRBJ1-2; D is undetermined. V gave up 2 bases and J gave up 8 bases, with 12 bases separating them. The CDR3 spans 13 residues. Germline V lookup: CDR1 LNHDA, CDR2 SQIVND (reference sequence). The CDR3 protein is CASSIRRMEGYTF. The CDR3 DNA sequence: TGTGCCAGTAGTATAAGAAGAATGGAAGGCTACACCTTC.

The chain couples TRBV15 to TRBJ2-7, with 8 nucleotides matching TRBD1. This CDR3 is built from 16 residues. V trimming: 2 bases; J trimming: 1 base; junction bases outside the gene matches: 7. CDR1 and CDR2 (germline): LNHNV, YYDKDF (reference sequence). This chain's CDR3 is CATSRPGQGGSYEQYF. The CDR3, as DNA: TGTGCCACCAGCAGACCCGGACAGGGTGGGTCCTACGAGCAGTACTTC. The full variable domain, with the rest looked up from reference TRBV15 and TRBJ2-7, is DAMVIQNPRYQVTQFGKPVTLSCSQTLNHNVMYWYQQKSSQAPKLLFHYYDKDFNNEADTPDNFQSRRPNTSFCFLDIRSPGLGDTAMYLCATSRPGQGGSYEQYFGPGTRLTVT.

This chain links TRBV29-1 with TRBJ2-7; 8 nucleotides agree with TRBD2. J lost 6 bases, V lost 4 bases, and 5 bases had no gene match. The germline CDR1 and CDR2 sequences are SQVTM and ANQGSEA. The CDR3 is 12 residues long. CDR3 protein: CSVGRLAGEQYF. The CDR3 bases are TGCAGCGTTGGCAGGCTAGCGGGCGAGCAGTACTTC.

As regards this clone: The sample holds other DNA sequences that translate to the same CDR3. The chain is built from TRBV27 and TRBJ2-7, with 7 bases matching TRBD1. J was trimmed by 3 bases and V by 0 bases; bases with no gene match: 2. The length of the CDR3 is 14 residues. Germline-derived CDR1 and CDR2 are MNHEY and SMNVEV (reference sequence). This CDR3 reads CASSLSRDSYEQYF. Written as DNA, the CDR3 is TGTGCCAGCAGTTTATCACGGGACAGCTACGAGCAGTACTTC.

The chain has TRBV7-3 and TRBJ1-2; 8 nucleotides match TRBD1. The CDR3 extends over 16 amino acids. V shed 1 base, J shed 7 bases, and the junction held 11 bases outside the gene matches. CDR1 is SGHTA, CDR2 FQGTGA, per germline. In DNA form, the CDR3 reads TGTGCCAGCAGCTTAAAGATAGTCAGGGGGCATGGTGGCTACACCTTC. Its protein product is CASSLKIVRGHGGYTF.

The chain is built from TRBV7-8 and TRBJ2-2; D is possibly TRBD2 (6 bases). The CDR3 is 13 residues long. Germline loops: CDR1 SGHVS, CDR2 FQNEAQ. Trimming took 2 bases from V and 5 from J, leaving 6 bases between them. The CDR3 region is CASSLSGTGELFF. In DNA, the CDR3 is TGTGCCAGCAGCTTAAGCGGGACCGGGGAGCTGTTTTTT.

The V gene is TRBV11-2, the J gene TRBJ2-1; 7 bases are a match to TRBD1. With 3 bases clipped from V and 0 bases from J, the junction kept 8 bases outside the gene matches. The CDR3 length is 17 residues. Germline-derived CDR1 and CDR2 are SGHAT and FQNNGV. CDR3 sequence reads: CASSFIPGQSSYNEQFF. The DNA of the CDR3 is TGTGCCAGCAGCTTTATACCGGGACAGAGCTCCTACAATGAGCAGTTCTTC. The whole variable domain, remainder taken from reference TRBV11-2 and TRBJ2-1, is EAGVAQSPRYKIIEKRQSVAFWCNPISGHATLYWYQQILGQGPKLLIQFQNNGVVDDSQLPKDRFSAERLKGVDSTLKIQPAKLEDSAVYLCASSFIPGQSSYNEQFFGPGTRLTVL.

This chain connects TRBV5-5 to TRBJ2-2; D not certain. V was cut by 4 bases and J by 7 bases, with 8 bases left in between. Germline-derived CDR1 and CDR2 are SGHKS and YYEKEE (reference sequence). The CDR3 is 12 amino acids. CDR3 DNA sequence: TGTGCCAGCAGCAAGGTGGACGGGGAGCTGTTTTTT. Translating gives CASSKVDGELFF.